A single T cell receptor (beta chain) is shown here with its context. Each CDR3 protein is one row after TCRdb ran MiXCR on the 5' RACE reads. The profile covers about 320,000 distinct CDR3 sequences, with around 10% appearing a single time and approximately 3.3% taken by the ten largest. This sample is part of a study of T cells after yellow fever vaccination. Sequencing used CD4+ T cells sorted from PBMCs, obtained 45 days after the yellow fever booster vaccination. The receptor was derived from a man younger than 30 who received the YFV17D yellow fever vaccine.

CDR3 sequence: CSAPGQGFDEQFF. CDR3 bases: TGCAGTGCTCCGGGACAGGGTTTCGATGAGCAGTTCTTC. The chain is built from TRBV20-1 and TRBJ2-1, with 9 bases that match TRBD1. The trim removed 5 bases at V and 8 bases at J, leaving 7 bases unmatched. The CDR3 runs to 13 residues. Germline CDR1 is DFQATT and CDR2 is SNEGSKA (reference sequence).